The present T cell receptor (beta chain) was sequenced within a study of beta chain features in type 1 diabetes. Findings and limits, study-wide: Shortening of TCRB CDR3s, moderate but significant, appeared in all four CD4+ subsets of Type 1 diabetes patients.

This CDR3 spans 12 amino acids. CDR1 is SGHTA and CDR2 is FQGNSA in the germline V gene. Trimming removed 2 bases from V and 4 bases from J, with 5 bases in between. The isolated RNA, all of it, was reverse transcribed, so expressed TCRB transcripts were what got sequenced. Around 3.9 million reads per sample were averaged for naive, central memory and regulatory samples. Libraries were prepared by immunoSEQ multiplex PCR; TCRdb keeps only in-frame clonotypes and omits some of them. This sample has around 100,000 clones, with around 30% found just once. This clone was seen a handful of times. What it binds is not known.

The V gene is TRBV7-2, the J gene TRBJ2-5, with no clear D. This TCR derives from a woman younger than 30 with type 1 diabetes. The sequenced sample was central memory CD4+ T cells from blood. CDR3: CASSLFRETQYF. The DNA for the CDR3 is TGTGCCAGCAGCTTATTTCGAGAGACCCAGTACTTC.